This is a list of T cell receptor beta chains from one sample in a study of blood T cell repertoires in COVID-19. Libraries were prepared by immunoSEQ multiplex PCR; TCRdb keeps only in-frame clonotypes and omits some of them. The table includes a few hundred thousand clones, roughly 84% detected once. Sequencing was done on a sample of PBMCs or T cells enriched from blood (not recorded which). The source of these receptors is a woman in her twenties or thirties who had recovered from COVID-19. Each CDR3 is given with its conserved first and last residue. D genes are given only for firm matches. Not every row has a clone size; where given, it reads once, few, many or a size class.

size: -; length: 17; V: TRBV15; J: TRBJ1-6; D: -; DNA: TGTGCCACCAGCAGAGGGGGAAGGAGCCAGGGGAATTCACCCCTCCACTTT; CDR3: CATSRGGRSQGNSPLHF
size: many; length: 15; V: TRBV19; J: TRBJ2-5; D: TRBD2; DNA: TGTGCCAGTATGGGAGAGCGGGGGGCTCAAGAGACCCAGTACTTC; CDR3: CASMGERGAQETQYF
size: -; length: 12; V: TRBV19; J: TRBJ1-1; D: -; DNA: TGTGCCAGTGCACGGGGGGGCACTGAAGCTTTCTTT; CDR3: CASARGGTEAFF
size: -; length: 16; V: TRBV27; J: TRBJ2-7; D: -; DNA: TGTGCCAGCAGTTTATTCCTCGGACTCGAATCCTACGAGCAGTACTTC; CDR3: CASSLFLGLESYEQYF
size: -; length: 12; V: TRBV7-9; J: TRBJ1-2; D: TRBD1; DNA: TGTGCCAGCAGCAGGGACAGCTATGGCTACACCTTC; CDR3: CASSRDSYGYTF
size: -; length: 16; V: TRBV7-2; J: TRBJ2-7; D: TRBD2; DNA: TGTGCCAGCAGCTCGCGGACTAGCGGGATCTCCTACGAGCAGTACTTC; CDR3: CASSSRTSGISYEQYF
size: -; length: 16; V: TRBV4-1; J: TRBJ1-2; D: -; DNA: TGCGCCAGCAGCCAAGTTCTCTCAGGGGCCGGGGAAGGCTACACCTTC; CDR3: CASSQVLSGAGEGYTF
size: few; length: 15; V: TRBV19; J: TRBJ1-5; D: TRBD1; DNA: TGTGCCAGTAGTTTCCACAGGGGTAGCAATCAGCCCCAGCATTTT; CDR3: CASSFHRGSNQPQHF
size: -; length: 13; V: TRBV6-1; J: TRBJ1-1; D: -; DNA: TGTGCCAGCAGTGAACAAACAATGACTGAAGCTTTCTTT; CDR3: CASSEQTMTEAFF
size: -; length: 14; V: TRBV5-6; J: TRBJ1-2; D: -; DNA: TGTGCCAGCAGCTTAGGCGGGAGTTCCTATGGCTACACCTTC; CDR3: CASSLGGSSYGYTF
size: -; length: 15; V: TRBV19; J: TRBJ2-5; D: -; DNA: TGTGCCAGTAGTGCCCGACAGACGGTCTCCGAGACCCAGTACTTC; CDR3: CASSARQTVSETQYF
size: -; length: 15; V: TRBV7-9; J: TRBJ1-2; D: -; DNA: TGTGCCAGCAGCTCAGGCCATCCGGGGAGCTATGGCTACACCTTC; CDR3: CASSSGHPGSYGYTF
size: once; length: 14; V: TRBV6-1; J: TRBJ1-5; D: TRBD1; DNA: TGTGCCATATCAAGACAGGGAGGCAATCAGCCCCAGCATTTT; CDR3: CAISRQGGNQPQHF
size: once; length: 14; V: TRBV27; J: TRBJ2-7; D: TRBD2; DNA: TGTGCCAGCAGTTTAACGGGGGGCTCCTACGAGCAGTACTTC; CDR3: CASSLTGGSYEQYF
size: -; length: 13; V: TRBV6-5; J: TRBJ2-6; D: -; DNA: TGTGCCAGCCTGCGCACTGGGGCCAACGTCCTGACTTTC; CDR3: CASLRTGANVLTF
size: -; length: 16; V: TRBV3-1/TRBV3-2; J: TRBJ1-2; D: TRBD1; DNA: TGTGCCAGCAGCCAAGTACAGGGGGGGGCCAACTATGGCTACACCTTC; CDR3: CASSQVQGGANYGYTF
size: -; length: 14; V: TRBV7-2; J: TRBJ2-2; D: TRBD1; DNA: TGTGCCAGCAGCTCCCAGACAGGGGCCGGGGAGCTGTTTTTT; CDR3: CASSSQTGAGELFF
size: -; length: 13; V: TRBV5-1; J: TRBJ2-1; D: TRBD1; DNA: TGCGCCAGCAGCATCGACAGGGTCAATGAGCAGTTCTTC; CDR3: CASSIDRVNEQFF
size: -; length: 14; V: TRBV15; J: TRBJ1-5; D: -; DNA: TGTGCCACCAGCAGCGCTCGGACAGTCGAGCCCCAGCATTTT; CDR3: CATSSARTVEPQHF
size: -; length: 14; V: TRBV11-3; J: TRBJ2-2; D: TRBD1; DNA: TGTGCCAGCAGCTTAGGGACAGGGACCGGGGAGCTGTTTTTT; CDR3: CASSLGTGTGELFF